Shown below are 11 T cell receptor beta chains from a single sample sequenced in a study of cytomegalovirus exposure and HLA in healthy donors. Use of 60 Vbeta and 13 Jbeta primers characterized the PCR. TCRdb keeps only in-frame clones here, not all; method: immunoSEQ multiplex PCR. The data contain around 200,000 clones, about 79% of them seen just once; the ten biggest clones take up 2% to 2.5%. Source material: PBMCs. The receptor source for this set is a woman in her fifties or sixties in good health and CMV-seronegative.

V gene TRBV7-2 combines with J gene TRBJ1-2, with 9 bases matching TRBD1. J was trimmed by 7 bases and V by 3 bases; bases with no gene match: 9. Germline V gene lookup returns CDR1 SGHTA and CDR2 FQGNSA. The length of the CDR3 is 15 residues. The CDR3 loop reads CASSFSGTGPGGYTF. CDR3 nucleotide sequence: TGTGCCAGCAGCTTTTCGGGGACAGGGCCGGGTGGCTACACCTTC.

This clone showed up just once. This chain uses TRBV5-1 with TRBJ1-3; D remains ambiguous. Trimming shortened V by 4 bases and J by 2 bases, and 16 bases separated the two germline ends. There are 16 residues in the CDR3. Per the germline V gene, CDR1 is SGHRS and CDR2 is YFSETQ. The DNA of the CDR3 is TGCGCCAGCAGCGCTGACCCGGGTCGGGCTGGAAACACCATATATTTT. Translated: CASSADPGRAGNTIYF.

This chain joins TRBV2 and TRBJ1-5, with D unresolved. Germline V lookup: CDR1 SNHLY, CDR2 FYNNEI. There are 14 residues in the CDR3. V was trimmed by 5 bases and J by 5 bases, leaving 13 bases between them. The CDR3, as DNA: TGTGCCAGCAGTCCCTCCACGGGGTATCAGCCCCAGCATTTT. Amino acid sequence: CASSPSTGYQPQHF. Looking up the rest from reference TRBV2 and TRBJ1-5 gives the full variable domain: EPEVTQTPSHQVTQMGQEVILRCVPISNHLYFYWYRQILGQKVEFLVSFYNNEISEKSEIFDDQFSVERPDGSNFTLKIRSTKLEDSAMYFCASSPSTGYQPQHFGDGTRLSIL.

J is TRBJ2-3 and V is TRBV29-1; D perhaps matches TRBD1 (6 bases). CDR3 length: 14 residues. Germline V gene lookup returns CDR1 SQVTM and CDR2 ANQGSEA. The V and J ends lost 7 bases and 2 bases respectively, with 16 bases between them. CDR3 coding DNA: TGCAGCGCGCCCACACAGGGCGTCACAGATACGCAGTATTTT. Protein product: CSAPTQGVTDTQYF.

This clone showed up just once. The V and J genes are TRBV6-5 and TRBJ2-2; D is possibly TRBD2 (5 bases). Germline V CDR1 and CDR2: MNHEY, SVGAGI. The CDR3 runs 13 residues. The V end lost 6 bases, the J end lost 7 bases, and 12 bases lay between the germline ends. CDR3 sequence: CASRLIGSGELFF. The DNA of the CDR3 is TGTGCCAGCAGACTGATAGGGAGCGGGGAGCTGTTTTTT.

The chain carries TRBV7-2 and TRBJ1-4; possibly TRBD1 for D (5 bases). From germline, CDR1 is SGHTA and CDR2 FQGNSA. V was clipped by 2 bases and J by 8 bases, with 9 bases between them. The CDR3 loop spans 13 amino acids. This CDR3 reads CASSLLGEEKLFF. The CDR3 bases are TGTGCCAGCAGCTTATTAGGGGAAGAAAAACTGTTTTTT. The variable domain in full, completed from reference TRBV7-2 and TRBJ1-4, reads GAGVSQSPSNKVTEKGKDVELRCDPISGHTALYWYRQSLGQGLEFLIYFQGNSAPDKSGLPSDRFSAERTGGSVSTLTIQRTQQEDSAVYLCASSLLGEEKLFFGSGTQLSVL.

This clone appeared once. The V and J genes are TRBV2 and TRBJ2-3; a possible D gene is TRBD2 (5 bases). The CDR3 totals 14 residues. The germline V and J ends were trimmed by 8 bases and 4 bases, with 16 bases remaining between them. The germline V gene has CDR1 SNHLY and CDR2 FYNNEI. The chain's CDR3 is CASLAGESADTQYF. CDR3 nucleotides: TGTGCCAGCCTTGCTGGGGAGAGTGCAGATACGCAGTATTTT.

This chain uses TRBV14 with TRBJ2-5; D gene ambiguous. The CDR3 extends over 18 amino acids. CDR1 SGHDN and CDR2 FVKESK come from the germline V gene. Trimming left V 0 bases short and J 0 bases short, with 17 bases between. CDR3 nucleotide sequence: TGTGCCAGCAGCCAAGATCGGGTGGCGAGACGCTACCAAGAGACCCAGTACTTC. This encodes CASSQDRVARRYQETQYF.

This clone was seen only a few times. This rearrangement joins TRBV9 to TRBJ1-4; TRBD1 is a possible D gene (5 bases). V lost 4 bases to trimming and J lost 6 bases, with 16 bases between them. The CDR3 sequence is 15 residues long. The V gene's germline CDR1 is SGDLS and CDR2 YYNGEE. The CDR3 coding sequence is TGTGCCAGCAGCCGAAGGAGGGGATTAGATGAAAAACTGTTTTTT. Translating it yields CASSRRRGLDEKLFF.

This sequence joins TRBV28 and TRBJ2-7, with TRBD2 matching 11 bases. From germline, CDR1 is MDHEN and CDR2 SYDVKM. The CDR3 is made up of 16 amino acids. V gave up 3 bases and J gave up 7 bases; unmatched junction bases: 11. The CDR3: CASSFYSGRAIREQYF. The CDR3 DNA reads TGTGCCAGCAGTTTTTATAGCGGGAGGGCCATACGAGAGCAGTACTTC.

The DNA of the CDR3 is TGCGCCAGCAGCTTTCGGACAGGGGGCTACAATCAGCCCCAGCATTTT. Protein product: CASSFRTGGYNQPQHF. V usage is TRBV4-1 and J usage is TRBJ1-5, with 11 bases that match TRBD1. The CDR3 spans 16 residues. The germline CDR1 and CDR2 sequences are MGHRA and YSYEKL. Trimming took 5 bases from V and 3 from J; bases not matched to a gene: 6.